Following are 20 T cell receptor beta chains from one sample sequenced in a study of CD8 T cells in ankylosing spondylitis. Study-level results: A motif in TCR beta, a set of 8 or 9 highly homologous variants, appeared characteristic of ankylosing spondylitis blood.

TCRdb independently ran MiXCR on the 5' RACE reads; one entry per CDR3 protein. The profile shows about 440,000 distinct CDR3 sequences, 17% of them singletons. No antigen is known for these receptors. Sequencing was performed on blood, either unsorted or a sorted T cell fraction (not recorded which). The receptors were sampled from a male donor with ankylosing spondylitis.

This clonotype came up a few times. The chain is built from TRBV4-3 and TRBJ2-5, with 9 bases matching TRBD2. Trimming took 1 base from V and 6 from J; bases not matched to a gene: 12. CDR1 LGHNA and CDR2 YSLEER come from the germline V gene. CDR3 length: 17 amino acids. CDR3 nucleotides: TGCGCCAGCAGCCAAGCCCCTGGAGCGGGAGGTGAAAAGACCCAGTACTTC. Translating gives CASSQAPGAGGEKTQYF.

The J gene is TRBJ2-4, the V gene TRBV20-1; D perhaps matches TRBD2 (6 bases). The CDR3 length is 15 residues. V was shortened by 3 bases and J by 0 bases, with 12 bases between the two germline ends. Germline assignment: CDR1 DFQATT and CDR2 SNEGSKA (reference sequence). The CDR3 loop reads CSASRDSGAKNIQYF. In nucleotides, the CDR3 is TGCAGTGCTAGCCGGGACTCCGGAGCCAAAAACATTCAGTACTTC.

The CDR3: CASSERSSGLEQFF. The CDR3 DNA reads TGCGCCAGCAGCGAAAGGTCCTCCGGTTTGGAGCAGTTCTTC. The chain couples TRBV5-1 to TRBJ2-1; D is unclear. This CDR3 spans 14 amino acids. V lost 4 bases and J 10 bases, leaving 18 bases between the germline ends. Germline-derived CDR1 and CDR2 are SGHRS and YFSETQ. The full variable domain, its missing parts supplied by reference TRBV5-1 and TRBJ2-1, is KAGVTQTPRYLIKTRGQQVTLSCSPISGHRSVSWYQQTPGQGLQFLFEYFSETQRNKGNFPGRFSGRQFSNSRSEMNVSTLELGDSALYLCASSERSSGLEQFFGPGTRLTVL.

The V call is TRBV5-8, the J call TRBJ1-5; D remains unclear. V was clipped by 1 base and J by 6 bases, with 11 bases between them. Germline CDR1 and CDR2: SGHTS and YDEGEE. CDR3 length equals 14 residues. This CDR3 is CASSLLGIGQPQHF. The CDR3 nucleotides are TGTGCCAGCAGCTTGCTGGGGATTGGTCAGCCCCAGCATTTT.

This clonotype was detected ten times or more. The rearrangement links TRBV12-3 or TRBV12-4 to TRBJ2-2; the match to TRBD1 covers 9 bases. Unmatched junction bases numbered 18, after V lost 7 bases and J lost 9 bases. The CDR3 is 17 residues long. CDR3 in amino acids: CASNPSTGTGMFRELFF. Here the CDR3 DNA reads TGTGCCAGCAACCCCTCAACCGGGACAGGGATGTTTAGGGAGCTGTTTTTT.

The gene calls are TRBV24-1 and TRBJ2-2; 12 bases line up with TRBD2. The J segment lost 7 bases and the V segment lost 3 bases, leaving 8 bases of the junction unmatched. This CDR3 spans 17 amino acids. The germline gives CDR1 KGHDR, CDR2 SFDVKD. For the CDR3, the DNA is TGTGCCACCAGTGATCCTAGCGGGAGGGGATCAAGCGGGGAGCTGTTTTTT. This codes for CATSDPSGRGSSGELFF.

V gene TRBV7-2 combines with J gene TRBJ1-4; weak D call: TRBD1 (5 bases). V was clipped by 2 bases and J by 10 bases, with 11 bases between them. Germline V gives CDR1 SGHTA, CDR2 FQGNSA. The CDR3 is 13 residues long. CDR3 DNA sequence: TGTGCCAGCAGCTTACAGGGAGAGGGAAAACTGTTTTTT. It translates to CASSLQGEGKLFF.

CDR3 DNA: TGTGCCAGCAGCGCCGGACAGGCGAGCTCTGGAAACACCATATATTTT. Translation gives CASSAGQASSGNTIYF. The V gene is TRBV9, the J gene TRBJ1-3, with 7 bases aligning to TRBD1. J lost 0 bases, V lost 3 bases, and 6 bases had no gene match. CDR1 and CDR2 (germline): SGDLS, YYNGEE. The CDR3 runs 16 residues.

The chain links TRBV4-2 to TRBJ1-2; D is unresolved. CDR1 and CDR2 (germline): LGHNA, YNFKEQ. V was cut by 0 bases and J by 3 bases, with 20 bases left in between. The CDR3 runs to 18 residues. DNA of the CDR3: TGTGCCAGCAGCCAAGATAGCATTTCGCCAGGACGTTACTATGGCTACACCTTC. This sequence encodes CASSQDSISPGRYYGYTF.

The chain has TRBV2 and TRBJ2-3; 11 bases match TRBD2. Germline-derived CDR1 and CDR2 are SNHLY and FYNNEI. J gave up 1 base and V 6 bases, and 9 bases lay outside the gene matches. The CDR3 covers 17 residues. The CDR3 loop reads CASSRTGLAGGTDTQYF. DNA for the CDR3: TGTGCCAGCAGCCGAACCGGACTAGCGGGTGGCACAGATACGCAGTATTTT.

This clonotype was seen a few times. This sequence joins TRBV6-1 and TRBJ1-5, with a tentative D call TRBD1 (5 bases). The CDR3 has 16 residues. Germline CDR1 reads MNHNS; CDR2 reads SASEGT. Between the trimmed V and J ends, which lost 9 bases and 0 bases, there was a span of 18 bases. In nucleotides, the CDR3 is TGTGCCAGTCGACGGGACCACGGGGGTAGCAATCAGCCCCAGCATTTT. Translating gives CASRRDHGGSNQPQHF.

The CDR3 DNA reads TGTGCCAGCAGCTTAGATGGCATGGGAGGAAACACCATATATTTT. This gives the protein CASSLDGMGGNTIYF. V gene TRBV7-2 combines with J gene TRBJ1-3; no clear D gene. The V end lost 1 base, the J end lost 4 bases, and 11 bases lay between the germline ends. The length of the CDR3 is 15 residues. Germline V gives CDR1 SGHTA, CDR2 FQGNSA.

This chain connects TRBV5-5 to TRBJ2-7; D gene uncertain. CDR1 is SGHKS and CDR2 is YYEKEE in the germline V gene (reference sequence). The CDR3 runs 14 residues. V shed 0 bases and J shed 6 bases, with 13 bases lying between them. The CDR3: CASSLERWVSEQYF. The CDR3 coding sequence is TGTGCCAGCAGCTTGGAGAGGTGGGTCAGCGAGCAGTACTTC.

This clonotype has a count of ten or more. V and J are TRBV27 and TRBJ1-5; D possibly corresponds to TRBD1 (6 bases). Per germline, CDR1 MNHEY and CDR2 SMNVEV (reference sequence). V was pared by 8 bases and J by 1 base, with 15 bases between. This CDR3 spans 15 amino acids. CDR3 sequence (DNA): TGTGCCAGCCATCCCGGGACACCAAGCAATCAGCCCCAGCATTTT. Protein: CASHPGTPSNQPQHF.

Many counts were recorded for this clonotype. The chain employs TRBV5-1 and TRBJ1-6; 7 bases are shared with TRBD1. Germline loops: CDR1 SGHRS, CDR2 YFSETQ. This CDR3 has 15 amino acids. V was clipped by 3 bases and J by 5 bases; unmatched bases: 5. This CDR3 reads CASSSSGQDNSPLHF. The CDR3, as DNA: TGCGCCAGCAGCTCTTCTGGACAGGATAATTCACCCCTCCACTTT.

This clonotype was observed at least ten times. This chain uses TRBV20-1 with TRBJ2-2, with 8 bases that match TRBD1. The V gene end was trimmed by 3 bases and the J gene end by 5 bases; junction bases not matched to a gene: 8. Germline lookup yields CDR1 DFQATT and CDR2 SNEGSKA (reference sequence). The CDR3 loop spans 15 amino acids. The CDR3 DNA follows: TGCAGTGCTAGGAAACAGGGGGGCGGGACCGGGGAGCTGTTTTTT. Translated: CSARKQGGGTGELFF.

This clonotype turned up a few times. The V and J genes are TRBV12-3 or TRBV12-4 and TRBJ2-7; D uncertain. Trimming took 3 bases from V and 1 from J, leaving 16 bases between them. The CDR3 has 16 amino acids. CDR3 sequence reads: CASSLSPPAGSYEQYF. DNA for the CDR3: TGTGCCAGCAGTTTGAGCCCCCCGGCCGGTTCCTACGAGCAGTACTTC.

The V gene is TRBV9, the J gene TRBJ2-5, with 7 bases lining up with TRBD2. Germline assignment: CDR1 SGDLS and CDR2 YYNGEE. Germline trimming cut 5 bases from V and 4 bases from J; bases unmatched to any gene: 11. CDR3 size: 15 residues. CDR3 sequence: CASSPVGDYPETQYF. CDR3 nucleotides: TGTGCCAGCAGTCCCGTGGGGGACTACCCAGAGACCCAGTACTTC. The complete variable domain, with remaining parts taken from reference TRBV9 and TRBJ2-5, reads DSGVTQTPKHLITATGQRVTLRCSPRSGDLSVYWYQQSLDQGLQFLIQYYNGEERAKGNILERFSAQQFPDLHSELNLSSLELGDSALYFCASSPVGDYPETQYFGPGTRLLVL.

The gene calls are TRBV24-1 and TRBJ2-2, with D unclear. Germline CDR1 KGHDR, CDR2 SFDVKD. This CDR3 contains 13 residues. Trimming shortened V by 4 bases and J by 7 bases, and 9 bases separated the two germline ends. The DNA of the CDR3 is TGTGCCACCAGTGAACGGGTCCGCGGGGAGCTGTTTTTT. Its translation is CATSERVRGELFF.

This clonotype has a count of ten or more. The gene calls are TRBV6-5 and TRBJ2-1; 8 nucleotides match TRBD2. This CDR3 comprises 19 residues. Germline V gene lookup returns CDR1 MNHEY and CDR2 SVGAGI. With V trimmed by 4 bases and J by 0 bases, 14 bases remained unmatched. CDR3 in amino acids: CASSSPFPKRGSSYNEQFF. The CDR3 DNA reads TGTGCCAGCAGTTCCCCATTCCCGAAGCGGGGGAGCTCCTACAATGAGCAGTTCTTC.